These 10 T cell receptor beta chains were sequenced from one sample in a study of T cells after yellow fever vaccination. TCRdb independently ran MiXCR on the 5' RACE reads; one entry per CDR3 protein. There are approximately 510,000 distinct CDR3 sequences in the sample; 21% occur only once, and about a sixth lies in the top ten. This material consisted of PBMCs, taken approximately 22 days after the first yellow fever vaccination. The receptors stem from a man younger than 35 who received the YFV17D yellow fever vaccine.

V gene TRBV4-1 combines with J gene TRBJ1-1; 7 bases match TRBD1. With V trimmed by 1 base and J by 4 bases, 6 bases remained unmatched. Germline values: CDR1 MGHRA, CDR2 YSYEKL. This CDR3 is 15 amino acids long. The CDR3 sequence: CASSQGYRGGTEAFF. CDR3 sequence (DNA): TGCGCCAGCAGCCAAGGTTACAGGGGTGGCACTGAAGCTTTCTTT.

This clonotype has just a few counts. The V call is TRBV20-1, the J call TRBJ2-1; weak D call: TRBD2 (6 bases). Germline V gene data show CDR1 as DFQATT and CDR2 as SNEGSKA (reference sequence). CDR3 length: 13 amino acids. V was pared by 5 bases and J by 5 bases, with 13 bases between. The DNA of the CDR3 is TGCAGTGCTGACCGGACTAACGACAATGAGCAGTTCTTC. It is translated as CSADRTNDNEQFF.

This clonotype was picked up a small number of times. The V call is TRBV6-5, the J call TRBJ2-1; D is ambiguous. CDR3 size: 13 residues. The germline V gene encodes CDR1 MNHEY and CDR2 SVGAGI. V lost 4 bases and J lost 4, with 8 bases in between. CDR3 DNA sequence: TGTGCCAGCAGTTTCCTGAATTACAATGAGCAGTTCTTC. Protein sequence: CASSFLNYNEQFF.

The chain recombines TRBV11-1 with TRBJ2-7; perhaps TRBD2 as D (6 bases). The CDR3 has 13 amino acids. Germline CDR1 reads SGHAT; CDR2 reads FQDESV (reference sequence). Trimming shortened V by 8 bases and J by 3 bases, and 14 bases separated the two germline ends. In DNA form, the CDR3 reads TGTGCCAGCGGATCCGGGACTTACTACGAGCAGTACGTC. Translation gives CASGSGTYYEQYV.

This clonotype came up a few times. The chain links TRBV6-1 to TRBJ1-6; D is perhaps TRBD1 (6 bases). The V gene lost 1 base and the J gene lost 9 bases, with 13 bases spanning the gap. CDR3 length: 15 residues. CDR1 and CDR2 from the germline V gene are MNHNS and SASEGT. The chain's CDR3 is CASSEVAGVGSPLHF. The CDR3 DNA follows: TGTGCCAGCAGTGAAGTAGCAGGGGTAGGTTCACCCCTCCACTTT.

This clonotype was counted a few times. The rearrangement links TRBV6-5 to TRBJ1-1; D perhaps matches TRBD1 (6 bases). From germline, CDR1 is MNHEY and CDR2 SVGAGI. The CDR3 runs to 16 residues. Between the trimmed V and J ends, which lost 1 base and 6 bases, there was a span of 18 bases. The CDR3 DNA reads as TGTGCCAGCAGTTACTATGGGGGGCGGAGGTCCGCTGAAGCTTTCTTT. It is translated as CASSYYGGRRSAEAFF.

This clonotype was recorded a few times. The V gene is TRBV7-6, the J gene TRBJ2-3; D remains ambiguous. The V and J ends lost 5 bases and 2 bases respectively, with 14 bases between them. The germline V gene encodes CDR1 SGHVS and CDR2 FNYEAQ. This CDR3 has 15 amino acids. CDR3 nucleotides: TGTGCCAGCAGCCGGGCCGACGTGTACACAGATACGCAGTATTTT. This codes for CASSRADVYTDTQYF.

In its sample, this clonotype was seen a few times. At one boundary the junction diverges from the germline segment, which might be a read error. CDR3 protein: CSLDESGGYTF. The CDR3 DNA reads as TGCAGCCTTGACGAGAGCGGGGGCTACACCTTC. The gene calls are TRBV29-1 and TRBJ1-2; D gene uncertain. The CDR3 has 11 amino acids. CDR1 and CDR2 (germline): SQVTM, ANQGSEA. The full variable domain, completed using reference TRBV29-1 and TRBJ1-2, is SAVISQKPSRDICQRGTSLTIQCQVDSQVTMMFWYRQQPGQSLTLIATANQGSEATYESGFVIDKFPISRPNLTFSTLTVSNMSPEDSSIYLCSLDESGGYTFGSGTRLTVV.

The sample holds a few counts of this clonotype. The chain couples TRBV6-1 to TRBJ2-7, with a weak D call TRBD1 (5 bases). Trimming removed 2 bases from V and 6 bases from J, with 11 bases in between. Per the germline V gene, CDR1 is MNHNS and CDR2 is SASEGT. This CDR3 region has 13 residues. This chain's CDR3 is CASSENIQGEQYV. In nucleotides, the CDR3 is TGTGCCAGCAGTGAAAACATCCAGGGCGAGCAGTACGTC.

Many counts were recorded for this clonotype. The rearrangement uses TRBV4-3 and TRBJ2-1; perhaps TRBD1 as D (5 bases). Looked up from germline, CDR1 is LGHNA and CDR2 is YSLEER. The CDR3 runs 13 residues. V lost 4 bases, J lost 4 bases, and 8 bases lay in between. CDR3 amino acids: CASSPTAYNEQFF. The CDR3 nucleotides are TGCGCCAGCAGCCCGACAGCTTACAATGAGCAGTTCTTC.